Presented here are 21 T cell receptor beta chains from one specimen sequenced in a study of spatial heterogeneity in lung cancer. Time point specified: sample taken at primary tumor resection. TCRdb re-called the 5' RACE reads through MiXCR, storing one row per CDR3 protein. The sample comprises fewer than 45,000 distinct CDR3 sequences, less than 9% of which are singletons, and over 25% rests with the top ten. The sample was PBMCs, taken at surgery. These receptors all stem from a female donor with early-stage non-small cell lung cancer.

At least ten counts were recorded for this clonotype. This rearrangement joins TRBV15 to TRBJ2-1, with a tentative D call TRBD2 (6 bases). V was trimmed by 8 bases and J by 9 bases, leaving 17 bases between them. CDR3 length: 13 amino acids. Germline-derived CDR1 and CDR2 are LNHNV and YYDKDF (reference sequence). The CDR3 sequence: CATARDSHLEQFF. The CDR3 nucleotides read TGTGCCACCGCACGGGACTCTCATCTTGAGCAGTTCTTC.

The chain couples TRBV7-2 to TRBJ1-1, with D hard to call. V lost 4 bases to trimming and J lost 3 bases, with 15 bases between them. CDR3 length: 15 amino acids. CDR1 SGHTA and CDR2 FQGNSA come from the germline V gene. The CDR3 spells CASSYSRGLDTEAFF. The DNA for the CDR3 is TGTGCCAGCAGCTACAGCCGAGGGTTGGACACTGAAGCTTTCTTT.

This clonotype has at least ten counts. This chain joins TRBV5-1 and TRBJ2-3; 10 bases are shared with TRBD2. The CDR3 extends over 14 amino acids. Trimming removed 4 bases from V and 5 bases from J; junction bases left unmatched: 4. Germline V lookup: CDR1 SGHRS, CDR2 YFSETQ. The CDR3 sequence: CASSTRTSGDTQYF. As DNA, the CDR3 is TGCGCCAGCAGCACCCGGACTAGCGGAGATACGCAGTATTTT. The full variable domain, its missing parts supplied by reference TRBV5-1 and TRBJ2-3, is KAGVTQTPRYLIKTRGQQVTLSCSPISGHRSVSWYQQTPGQGLQFLFEYFSETQRNKGNFPGRFSGRQFSNSRSEMNVSTLELGDSALYLCASSTRTSGDTQYFGPGTRLTVL.

This clonotype was detected a few times. This chain connects TRBV6-2 or TRBV6-3 to TRBJ1-5, with D possibly TRBD1 on 6 matching bases. V was trimmed by 0 bases and J by 1 base, leaving 13 bases between them. This CDR3 has 17 amino acids. Germline V lookup: CDR1 MNHEY, CDR2 SVGEGT. The CDR3 nucleotides read TGTGCCAGCAGTTACTCCGGGGGCCGGAGGAGCAATCAGCCCCAGCATTTT. This translates into CASSYSGGRRSNQPQHF.

There are many counts of this clonotype. The chain has TRBV25-1 and TRBJ2-7, with 9 positions matching TRBD1. The CDR3 extends over 16 amino acids. Losses at the gene ends were 3 bases for V and 4 bases for J; bases not matched to a gene: 10. CDR1 and CDR2 (germline): MGHDK, SYGVNS. The CDR3 nucleotides are TGTGCCAGCAGTGAGGCACGCGGGACAGGGATTTACGAGCAGTACTTC. This codes for CASSEARGTGIYEQYF.

This clonotype was recorded many times. The rearrangement joins TRBV7-2 to TRBJ2-1; 9 nucleotides align to TRBD2. The germline V gene has CDR1 SGHTA and CDR2 FQGNSA. The CDR3 sequence is 16 residues long. The V segment lost 5 bases and the J segment 4 bases; nucleotides outside the gene matches: 9. CDR3 protein: CASSLAYTSGYNEQFF. The CDR3 DNA follows: TGTGCCAGCAGCCTCGCCTATACTAGCGGGTACAATGAGCAGTTCTTC.

This clonotype came up many times. The V call is TRBV24-1, the J call TRBJ2-3, with TRBD1 matching over 8 bases. Germline CDR1 reads KGHDR; CDR2 reads SFDVKD. After removal of 3 bases from V and 4 bases from J, the junction contained 5 bases not matched to a gene. The CDR3 spans 15 residues. This CDR3 reads CATSDPGGGADTQYF. CDR3 nucleotides: TGTGCCACCAGTGATCCAGGGGGCGGCGCAGATACGCAGTATTTT.

This clonotype has ten or more counts. CDR3 protein: CASRPDHNSPLHF. The CDR3 bases are TGTGCCAGCAGACCTGACCATAATTCACCCCTCCACTTT. V and J are TRBV12-3 or TRBV12-4 and TRBJ1-6, with D unresolved. Trimming took off 6 bases at V and 5 bases at J, with 8 bases between the two ends. CDR3 size: 13 residues.

The chain recombines TRBV30 with TRBJ1-4; TRBD1 agrees at 7 bases. Germline-derived CDR1 and CDR2 are GTSNPN and SVGIG (reference sequence). V was pared by 2 bases and J by 4 bases, with 4 bases of the junction left unmatched. This CDR3 is 14 amino acids long. The CDR3 DNA reads TGTGCCTGGAGTTCGGACAGGCATAATGAAAAACTGTTTTTT. Encoded protein: CAWSSDRHNEKLFF.

This clonotype was seen ten or more times. The J gene is TRBJ2-3, the V gene TRBV20-1; TRBD2 matches 10 bases. The germline V gene has CDR1 DFQATT and CDR2 SNEGSKA (reference sequence). J was trimmed by 4 bases and V by 0 bases; bases with no gene match: 10. The CDR3 length is 17 residues. The CDR3 region is CSARDFLAGELPDTQYF. CDR3 coding DNA: TGCAGTGCTAGAGATTTTCTAGCGGGGGAGCTCCCAGATACGCAGTATTTT.

The rearrangement links TRBV7-2 to TRBJ2-7; D assignment may be TRBD1 or TRBD2 (5 bases each). The germline V and J ends were trimmed by 5 bases and 4 bases, with 21 bases remaining between them. Germline-derived CDR1 and CDR2 are SGHTA and FQGNSA. CDR3 length equals 16 residues. As DNA, the CDR3 is TGTGCCAGCAGCCCCGCGATGGAGACAGCGGATTACGAGCAGTACTTC. It specifies CASSPAMETADYEQYF.

The rearrangement links TRBV9 to TRBJ2-7, with D possibly matching TRBD1 (6 bases). The CDR3 length is 12 residues. Trimming took off 3 bases at V and 3 bases at J, with 7 bases between the two ends. From germline, CDR1 is SGDLS and CDR2 YYNGEE. CDR3 nucleotides: TGTGCCAGCAGCGAGACAGGCTACGAGCAGTACTTC. Translation: CASSETGYEQYF.

The gene calls are TRBV20-1 and TRBJ2-3, with a possible D match to TRBD2 (6 bases). Germline lookup yields CDR1 DFQATT and CDR2 SNEGSKA (reference sequence). V gave up 1 base and J gave up 2 bases, with 13 bases separating them. The CDR3 length is 15 residues. CDR3 nucleotides: TGCAGTGCTAGAGGTCTGGCGGGGCACACAGATACGCAGTATTTT. It is translated as CSARGLAGHTDTQYF.

This clonotype was recorded a few times. The chain links TRBV20-1 to TRBJ2-7; D not certain. Germline V lookup: CDR1 DFQATT, CDR2 SNEGSKA (reference sequence). The CDR3 extends over 14 amino acids. The V and J ends lost 5 bases and 4 bases respectively, with 18 bases between them. The CDR3 sequence is CSAAGLPDLYEQYF. DNA of the CDR3: TGCAGTGCTGCCGGTTTACCCGACCTTTACGAGCAGTACTTC.

The V gene is TRBV9, the J gene TRBJ2-2; D not resolved. V was trimmed by 0 bases and J by 5 bases, leaving 5 bases between them. This CDR3 has 13 residues. Germline V gives CDR1 SGDLS, CDR2 YYNGEE. DNA for the CDR3: TGTGCCAGCAGCGTAGCTGGAACCGGGGAGCTGTTTTTT. This encodes CASSVAGTGELFF.

This clonotype was observed a few times. The chain combines TRBV20-1 with TRBJ1-3; 7 positions match TRBD1. CDR3 length: 13 residues. V was pared by 3 bases and J by 5 bases, with 4 bases of the junction left unmatched. Looked up from germline, CDR1 is DFQATT and CDR2 is SNEGSKA (reference sequence). The CDR3 DNA reads TGCAGTGCTAGCGAGGGGGCGAGAAACACCATATATTTT. Its protein product is CSASEGARNTIYF.

The chain couples TRBV20-1 to TRBJ2-7; the D is unclear. With 0 bases removed from V and 6 bases from J, the gap between germline ends came to 9 bases. Per the germline V gene, CDR1 is DFQATT and CDR2 is SNEGSKA (reference sequence). This CDR3 spans 12 amino acids. CDR3 loop: CSAREASLEQYF. CDR3 DNA sequence: TGCAGTGCTAGAGAGGCGTCTCTCGAGCAGTACTTC.

This clonotype was seen a single time. The germline gene is not matched at one end of the junction; a read error may be the cause. The chain combines TRBV19 with TRBJ2-2, with D hard to call. The CDR3 is 15 residues long. CDR1 is LNHDA, CDR2 SQIVND, per germline (reference sequence). CDR3 DNA: TGTGCCGGTAGGACCCAGGCCACGAACACCGGGGAGCTGTTTTTT. Protein: CAGRTQATNTGELFF. Combining the CDR3 with reference TRBV19 and TRBJ2-2 gives the whole variable domain DGGITQSPKYLFRKEGQNVTLSCEQNLNHDAMYWYRQDPGQGLRLIYYSQIVNDFQKGDIAEGYSVSREKKESFPLTVTSAQKNPTAFYLCAGRTQATNTGELFFGEGSRLTVL.

This chain's CDR3 is CASSWGQGPNQPQHF. The CDR3 region has the DNA TGTGCCAGCAGCTGGGGACAGGGGCCTAATCAGCCCCAGCATTTT. The J gene is TRBJ1-5, the V gene TRBV11-2; 10 nucleotides agree with TRBD1. This CDR3 comprises 15 residues. Trimming at V came to 4 bases and at J to 4 bases, leaving 4 bases not matched to a gene. Germline loops: CDR1 SGHAT, CDR2 FQNNGV.

This clonotype was found many times. V and J are TRBV6-1 and TRBJ1-3, with no clear D. The germline V gene has CDR1 MNHNS and CDR2 SASEGT. The CDR3 is 14 residues long. V shed 1 base and J shed 0 bases, with 4 bases lying between them. In DNA, the CDR3 is TGTGCCAGCAGTGAAGGATCCTCTGGAAACACCATATATTTT. Its translation: CASSEGSSGNTIYF.

The chain recombines TRBV19 with TRBJ1-5; D may be TRBD1 (6 bases). This CDR3 comprises 15 residues. The V gene lost 1 base and the J gene lost 6 bases, with 13 bases spanning the gap. The V gene's germline CDR1 is LNHDA and CDR2 SQIVND (reference sequence). The CDR3 DNA reads as TGTGCCAGTAGTATAGCCCTCCGGGGGGCTCAGCCCCAGCATTTT. The encoded protein is CASSIALRGAQPQHF.